This TCR beta chain was sequenced in a study of T cells after yellow fever vaccination. The TCR cDNA carried a universal primer site and UMIs from 5'RACE template switching. TCRdb used MiXCR to reprocess the 5' RACE reads, holding one entry per CDR3 protein. The table lists around 350,000 distinct CDR3 sequences, around a tenth of them singletons. Findings and limits, study-wide: Contaminants from the bulk population, in the form of abundant clonotypes, could be found in FACS-sorted repertoires. Overlap between CD4 and CD8 compartments was detected for a small share of clonotypes. Booster samples showed a return of most primary-vaccination clones (about 96% CD4, around 85% CD8).

Germline V gene sequence: CDR1 DFQATT, CDR2 SNEGSKA (reference sequence). J was trimmed by 8 bases and V by 6 bases; bases with no gene match: 7. This CDR3 has 13 amino acids. Concerning this clonotype: The antigen is unknown.

This sequence originates from a man aged 18 to 35 who received the YFV17D yellow fever vaccine. The genes are TRBV20-1 and TRBJ1-4, with 9 bases identical to TRBD1. Material: PBMCs, obtained on the day of the first yellow fever vaccination. As DNA, the CDR3 is TGCAGTGCGGAAAGGGGACAGGGAGAAAAACTGTTTTTT. This encodes CSAERGQGEKLFF.